Listed below are T cell receptor beta chains from one sample, sequenced in a study of blood T cells in healthy people across ages. TCRdb itself ran the 5' RACE reads through MiXCR, one entry per CDR3 protein. The sample contains more than 700,000 distinct CDR3 sequences, roughly 53% of which appear only once. Sequencing was performed on blood. The receptor set was obtained from an elderly man in good health. Each CDR3 is given with its conserved first and last residue.

v_call: TRBV20-1; j_call: TRBJ2-1; cdr3_aa: CSASLRLALIEQFF
v_call: TRBV5-6; j_call: TRBJ2-6; cdr3_aa: CASSRDLGANVLTF
v_call: TRBV28; j_call: TRBJ2-3; cdr3_aa: CAGREHPDTQYF
v_call: TRBV29-1; j_call: TRBJ1-2; cdr3_aa: CSVPGPGANCGYTF
v_call: TRBV4-3; j_call: TRBJ1-4; cdr3_aa: CASSRVANEKLFF
v_call: TRBV20-1; j_call: TRBJ2-7; cdr3_aa: CSARDPGGVDEQYF
v_call: TRBV10-3; j_call: TRBJ2-1; cdr3_aa: CAISESRSGSRGEQFF
v_call: TRBV20-1; j_call: TRBJ2-3; cdr3_aa: CSAGGGGADTQYF
v_call: TRBV7-2; j_call: TRBJ2-7; cdr3_aa: CASSLGNGYEQYF
v_call: TRBV29-1; j_call: TRBJ1-4; cdr3_aa: CSAGGRIEGEKLFF
v_call: TRBV20-1; j_call: TRBJ1-1; cdr3_aa: CSAATGFELNTEAFF
v_call: TRBV12-3/TRBV12-4; j_call: TRBJ1-5; cdr3_aa: CASSLDGRPDQPQHF
v_call: TRBV7-2; j_call: TRBJ1-1; cdr3_aa: CASSSAPGPNTEAFF
v_call: TRBV7-2; j_call: TRBJ2-7; cdr3_aa: CASSLIGESALYEQYF
v_call: TRBV20-1; j_call: TRBJ2-7; cdr3_aa: CSATSGRAYEQYF
v_call: TRBV12-5; j_call: TRBJ2-1; cdr3_aa: CASGWTSGLYNEQFF
v_call: TRBV2; j_call: TRBJ1-4; cdr3_aa: CASKLSGIMTELFF
v_call: TRBV6-5; j_call: TRBJ1-1; cdr3_aa: CASSWRTGLSEAFF
v_call: TRBV24-1; j_call: TRBJ2-7; cdr3_aa: CATSDPLAFPYEQYF
v_call: TRBV9; j_call: TRBJ2-1; cdr3_aa: CASSPFEAEQFF
v_call: TRBV5-1; j_call: TRBJ2-1; cdr3_aa: CASTLKGQGEQFF
v_call: TRBV20-1; j_call: TRBJ2-5; cdr3_aa: CSASPERDQYF
v_call: TRBV3-1; j_call: TRBJ2-3; cdr3_aa: CASSQERGVNRYAYF
v_call: TRBV6-2/TRBV6-3; j_call: TRBJ1-5; cdr3_aa: CASSPISTGHSRQPQHF